This passage covers 32 T cell receptor beta chains from one sample sequenced in a study of cytomegalovirus exposure and HLA in healthy donors. The PCR had 60 Vbeta and 13 Jbeta primers. Here immunoSEQ multiplex PCR was the method, and the copy in TCRdb shows in-frame clones only, minus some. Of about 160,000 clones detected, around 82% appear once; the ten largest clones hold about 10%. Material for sequencing was PBMCs. The receptors originated from a man aged 50 to 60 in good health and CMV-seropositive.

The CDR3 loop reads CASSSGQDHEQYF. CDR3 sequence (DNA): TGTGCCAGCAGTTCCGGACAGGACCACGAGCAGTACTTC. The rearrangement uses TRBV28 and TRBJ2-7; TRBD1 aligns across 7 bases. Trimming removed 4 bases from V and 5 bases from J; junction bases left unmatched: 5. CDR3 length: 13 amino acids. From germline, CDR1 is MDHEN and CDR2 SYDVKM.

This clone was recorded once. The V gene is TRBV7-2, the J gene TRBJ2-2, with 11 bases fitting TRBD2. CDR1 is SGHTA, CDR2 FQGNSA, per germline. CDR3 length: 14 amino acids. V lost 6 bases to trimming and J lost 8 bases; unmatched junction nucleotides: 5. In nucleotides, the CDR3 is TGTGCCAGCAGGGTAGCGGGGGGGCCGGGGGAGCTGTTTTTT. This codes for CASRVAGGPGELFF.

V is TRBV7-8 and J is TRBJ1-2; unclear D gene. The CDR3 consists of 11 residues. Trimming took 7 bases from V and 8 from J, leaving 11 bases between them. Germline V gene lookup returns CDR1 SGHVS and CDR2 FQNEAQ. Written as DNA, the CDR3 is TGTGCCAGCACCTCCGGGAGGGGCTACACCTTC. Its translation is CASTSGRGYTF.

The chain recombines TRBV7-2 with TRBJ1-5, with 10 bases fitting TRBD1. This CDR3 is built from 15 residues. The germline V gene has CDR1 SGHTA and CDR2 FQGNSA. Trimming cost V 5 bases and J 10 bases; bases outside gene matches: 11. CDR3 nucleotides: TGTGCCAGCAGCCGACAGGGGGCCCAACTTGATCCCCAGCATTTT. Translated: CASSRQGAQLDPQHF.

The rearrangement links TRBV11-2 to TRBJ1-3; 9 bases line up with TRBD1. Germline loops: CDR1 SGHAT, CDR2 FQNNGV. Trimming took 1 base from V and 2 from J; bases not matched to a gene: 6. This CDR3 region has 17 residues. CDR3 loop: CASSLGTTGGPGNTIYF. In nucleotides, the CDR3 is TGTGCCAGCAGCTTAGGGACAACAGGGGGCCCTGGAAACACCATATATTTT.

The rearrangement joins TRBV27 to TRBJ1-5; D remains unclear. CDR1 is MNHEY, CDR2 SMNVEV, per germline (reference sequence). The CDR3 has 12 amino acids. Trimming stripped 8 bases from V and 0 bases from J, with 5 bases between. CDR3 nucleotides: TGTGCCAGCGGAGATAGCAATCAGCCCCAGCATTTT. It encodes CASGDSNQPQHF.

A few counts support this clone. The chain uses TRBV4-3 and TRBJ1-3, with TRBD1 matching over 7 bases. J gave up 0 bases and V 3 bases, and 5 bases lay outside the gene matches. The CDR3 consists of 16 residues. CDR1 is LGHNA and CDR2 is YSLEER in the germline V gene. CDR3 DNA sequence: TGCGCCAGCAGCCATGAGAGGGACAGCTCTGGAAACACCATATATTTT. Amino acids: CASSHERDSSGNTIYF.

For this clone: Compared with germline, one end of the junction differs, possibly owing to a read error. This chain links TRBV19 with TRBJ2-2; 11 nucleotides match TRBD1. Germline assignment: CDR1 LNHDA and CDR2 SQIVND (reference sequence). This CDR3 has 14 amino acids. Here the CDR3 reads CASRDRGRTRELFF. In DNA form, the CDR3 reads TGTGCCAGTAGGGACAGGGGGCGCACCAGGGAGCTGTTTTTT.

The table lists this clone with a count of one. The chain has TRBV10-3 and TRBJ2-7; D unresolved. V lost 2 bases to trimming and J lost 2 bases, with 13 bases between them. The CDR3 sequence is 15 residues long. From germline, CDR1 is ENHRY and CDR2 SYGVKD. The CDR3 loop is CAISEMEKIAYEQYF. DNA for the CDR3: TGTGCCATCAGTGAGATGGAGAAAATAGCCTACGAGCAGTACTTC.

On this clone itself: An end of the junction does not agree with germline; a read error may underlie this. The rearrangement links TRBV30 to TRBJ2-6; weak D call: TRBD1 (6 bases). The CDR3 is 14 amino acids. Germline V gene lookup returns CDR1 GTSNPN and CDR2 SVGIG (reference sequence). CDR3 sequence: CAWDTGSGANGLTF. The DNA for the CDR3 is TGTGCCTGGGATACAGGGTCTGGGGCCAACGGCCTGACTTTC.

This rearrangement joins TRBV29-1 to TRBJ2-3; 12 positions agree with TRBD1. Germline assignment: CDR1 SQVTM and CDR2 ANQGSEA. This CDR3 spans 18 amino acids. The V gene end was trimmed by 6 bases and the J gene end by 0 bases; junction bases not matched to a gene: 13. CDR3 nucleotide sequence: TGCAGCGTCGTCCGGGACAGGGGGCGGTTAACTAGCACAGATACGCAGTATTTT. It encodes CSVVRDRGRLTSTDTQYF.

The J gene is TRBJ2-1, the V gene TRBV5-6; no firm D call. Per the germline V gene, CDR1 is SGHDT and CDR2 is YYEEEE. CDR3 size: 13 residues. With 5 bases removed from V and 3 bases from J, the gap between germline ends came to 9 bases. CDR3 nucleotide sequence: TGTGCCAGCAGGCTTGGGCGCTACAATGAGCAGTTCTTC. It yields the protein CASRLGRYNEQFF.

The chain links TRBV4-3 to TRBJ2-1; 9 bases match TRBD2. CDR1 and CDR2 (germline): LGHNA, YSLEER. The CDR3 runs 15 residues. Trimming removed 4 bases from V and 6 bases from J; junction bases left unmatched: 7. The CDR3 DNA sequence: TGCGCCAGCAGCCCCGGGACTAGCATAACCAATGAGCAGTTCTTC. This encodes CASSPGTSITNEQFF.

The CDR3 nucleotides are TGTGCCTGGAGTAAAGGGGGCACCAGAGGAGAGACCCAGTACTTC. Translated, it gives CAWSKGGTRGETQYF. The chain joins TRBV30 to TRBJ2-5, with 7 nucleotides matching TRBD1. Per the germline V gene, CDR1 is GTSNPN and CDR2 is SVGIG (reference sequence). The CDR3 sequence is 15 residues long. The junction had 10 bases not matched to a gene; V was cut back by 2 bases and J by 4 bases.

This clone was observed a handful of times. The chain combines TRBV27 with TRBJ2-6; TRBD2 aligns across 16 bases. The germline CDR1 and CDR2 sequences are MNHEY and SMNVEV (reference sequence). J gave up 0 bases and V 8 bases, and 1 base lay outside the gene matches. The CDR3 extends over 17 amino acids. The CDR3 protein is CASGTSGRASGANVLTF. The CDR3 bases are TGTGCCAGCGGGACTAGCGGGAGGGCCTCTGGGGCCAACGTCCTGACTTTC.

The chain is built from TRBV7-3 and TRBJ1-2; 9 nucleotides align to TRBD1. There are 14 residues in the CDR3. The junction had 7 bases not matched to a gene; V was cut back by 3 bases and J by 8 bases. CDR1 is SGHTA and CDR2 is FQGTGA in the germline V gene. The CDR3 is CASSLDRGGRGYTF. CDR3 in DNA: TGTGCCAGCAGCTTGGACAGGGGCGGAAGGGGCTACACCTTC.

This clone showed up just once. The chain links TRBV29-1 to TRBJ2-1, with a weak D call TRBD1 (5 bases). The CDR3 is made up of 15 amino acids. Germline values: CDR1 SQVTM, CDR2 ANQGSEA. V was cut by 2 bases and J by 5 bases, with 16 bases left in between. The CDR3 coding sequence is TGCAGCGTTGAACCTTTGGGGCAGCCCAACAATGAGCAGTTCTTC. It is translated as CSVEPLGQPNNEQFF.

This sequence joins TRBV6-4 and TRBJ2-2; perhaps TRBD2 as D (7 bases). The germline gives CDR1 MRHNA, CDR2 SNTAGT. The CDR3 has 15 residues. Trimming removed 3 bases from V and 3 bases from J, with 11 bases in between. CDR3 sequence: CASSEQGGDTGELFF. The CDR3 region has the DNA TGTGCCAGCAGTGAACAGGGAGGGGACACCGGGGAGCTGTTTTTT.

This clone showed up just once. The rearrangement links TRBV29-1 to TRBJ2-1; the D gene is possibly TRBD2 (6 bases). The CDR3 has 17 amino acids. V lost 8 bases, J lost 0 bases, and 23 bases lay in between. Germline CDR1 SQVTM, CDR2 ANQGSEA. The CDR3 nucleotides are TGCAGCTGCCAGGCTAGCGCAGGGTTTGGCTCCTACAATGAGCAGTTCTTC. Encoded protein: CSCQASAGFGSYNEQFF.

This clone is a singleton in its sample. The chain uses TRBV7-9 and TRBJ2-7; 7 bases are shared with TRBD1. Per the germline V gene, CDR1 is SEHNR and CDR2 is FQNEAQ (reference sequence). This CDR3 is built from 16 residues. Trimming at V came to 5 bases and at J to 0 bases, leaving 10 bases not matched to a gene. CDR3 nucleotide sequence: TGTGCCAGCAGCCCATATGGACCAGGGGGCTCCTACGAGCAGTACTTC. As protein: CASSPYGPGGSYEQYF.

The chain uses TRBV7-8 and TRBJ2-5; possibly TRBD2 for D (7 bases). This CDR3 is built from 14 residues. Germline values: CDR1 SGHVS, CDR2 FQNEAQ. The germline V and J ends were trimmed by 4 bases and 2 bases, with 11 bases remaining between them. As DNA, the CDR3 is TGTGCCAGCAGCTGGGGGGGGGCACAAGAGACCCAGTACTTC. This translates into CASSWGGAQETQYF.

The chain has TRBV18 and TRBJ1-3, with D maybe TRBD1 (6 bases). V shed 4 bases and J shed 0 bases, with 13 bases lying between them. CDR1 KGHSH and CDR2 LQKENI come from the germline V gene. The CDR3 consists of 16 residues. The CDR3 DNA follows: TGTGCCAGCTCACAGGAGACAGGTCCCTCTGGAAACACCATATATTTT. Its protein is CASSQETGPSGNTIYF.

This clone was picked up a small number of times. V and J are TRBV6-6 and TRBJ1-6, with TRBD1 as a possible D gene (5 bases). Trimming removed 6 bases from V and 8 bases from J, with 8 bases in between. Per germline, CDR1 MNHNY and CDR2 SVGAGI (reference sequence). The CDR3 runs to 12 residues. The CDR3: CASSKQDSPLHF. The CDR3 DNA follows: TGTGCCAGCAGCAAACAGGATTCACCCCTCCACTTT.

The chain joins TRBV6-5 to TRBJ2-1; unclear D gene. There are 13 residues in the CDR3. Germline V CDR1 and CDR2: MNHEY, SVGAGI. Trimming cost V 10 bases and J 0 bases, with 10 bases left between them. CDR3: CATRGSSYNEQFF. CDR3 sequence (DNA): TGTGCCACGCGCGGTAGCTCCTACAATGAGCAGTTCTTC.

This clone has a single count. The V gene is TRBV6-5, the J gene TRBJ1-4, with D maybe TRBD1 (6 bases). The CDR3 covers 14 residues. Between the trimmed V and J ends, which lost 5 bases and 7 bases, there was a span of 14 bases. The germline gives CDR1 MNHEY, CDR2 SVGAGI. The CDR3, as DNA: TGTGCCAGCAGTCCGCAGGGGCTTCGTGAAAAACTGTTTTTT. It yields the protein CASSPQGLREKLFF.

The gene calls are TRBV7-3 and TRBJ2-1; no firm D call. This CDR3 has 15 residues. CDR1 is SGHTA and CDR2 is FQGTGA in the germline V gene. The germline V and J ends were trimmed by 5 bases and 1 base, with 12 bases remaining between them. The CDR3 here is CASSPATGSYNEQFF. For the CDR3, the DNA is TGTGCCAGCAGCCCGGCCACCGGGTCCTACAATGAGCAGTTCTTC.

CDR3 sequence: CATSRDRGPADTQYF. The CDR3 DNA reads TGTGCCACCAGCAGAGACAGGGGGCCCGCAGATACGCAGTATTTT. The chain combines TRBV15 with TRBJ2-3; 8 bases agree with TRBD1. This CDR3 comprises 15 residues. V shed 0 bases and J 4 bases; nucleotides not matched to a gene: 3. Germline lookup yields CDR1 LNHNV and CDR2 YYDKDF (reference sequence).

The chain combines TRBV30 with TRBJ2-5; 8 bases map to TRBD1. The CDR3 is 14 residues long. V dropped 3 bases and J dropped 5; count of bases not matched to a gene: 8. Germline loops: CDR1 GTSNPN, CDR2 SVGIG (reference sequence). CDR3 region: CAWRTGGVKETQYF. In DNA, the CDR3 is TGTGCCTGGAGAACAGGGGGAGTCAAGGAGACCCAGTACTTC.

V and J are TRBV28 and TRBJ2-1; 7 nucleotides match TRBD1. After removal of 3 bases from V and 0 bases from J, the junction contained 2 bases not matched to a gene. Germline CDR1 and CDR2: MDHEN and SYDVKM. This CDR3 region has 15 residues. CDR3 nucleotide sequence: TGTGCCAGCAGTTTCCGGGACAGCTCCTACAATGAGCAGTTCTTC. Protein product: CASSFRDSSYNEQFF.

This rearrangement joins TRBV30 to TRBJ1-2; 10 bases fit TRBD1. The length of the CDR3 is 15 residues. V lost 4 bases and J lost 6; bases outside the gene matches: 11. Germline V lookup: CDR1 GTSNPN, CDR2 SVGIG (reference sequence). DNA for the CDR3: TGTGCCTGGACTCCCGGACAGGGGGATTTGAATGGCTACACCTTC. Translation gives CAWTPGQGDLNGYTF.

The chain employs TRBV11-1 and TRBJ2-5; unclear D gene. The CDR3 sequence is 14 residues long. Germline V gene sequence: CDR1 SGHAT, CDR2 FQDESV (reference sequence). V lost 1 base and J lost 3, with 9 bases in between. The CDR3: CASSLGLVEETQYF. The CDR3 coding sequence is TGTGCCAGCAGCTTAGGGCTGGTTGAAGAGACCCAGTACTTC.

This chain connects TRBV28 to TRBJ1-3; the D gene is possibly TRBD1 (5 bases). The CDR3 spans 15 residues. The V end was cut by 8 bases, the J end by 1 base, with 15 bases between. Germline V gene lookup returns CDR1 MDHEN and CDR2 SYDVKM. For the CDR3, the DNA is TGTGCCAGCCATCTTGGGGGGAATTCTGGAAACACCATATATTTT. Its translation: CASHLGGNSGNTIYF.